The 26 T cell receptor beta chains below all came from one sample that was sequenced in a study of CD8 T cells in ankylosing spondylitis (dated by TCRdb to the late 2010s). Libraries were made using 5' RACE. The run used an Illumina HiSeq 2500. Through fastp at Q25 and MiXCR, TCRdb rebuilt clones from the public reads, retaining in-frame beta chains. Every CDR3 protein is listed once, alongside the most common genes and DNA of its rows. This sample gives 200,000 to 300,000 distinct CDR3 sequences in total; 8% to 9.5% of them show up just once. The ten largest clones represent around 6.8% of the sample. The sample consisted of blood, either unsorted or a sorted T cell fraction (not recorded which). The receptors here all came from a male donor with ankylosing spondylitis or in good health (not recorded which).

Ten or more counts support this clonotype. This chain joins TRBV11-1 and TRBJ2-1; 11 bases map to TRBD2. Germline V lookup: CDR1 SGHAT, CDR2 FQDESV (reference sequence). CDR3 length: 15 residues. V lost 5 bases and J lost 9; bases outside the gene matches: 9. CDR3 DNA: TGTGCCAGCAGCCCCCGGACTAGCGGGTGGGGTGAGCAGTTCTTC. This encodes CASSPRTSGWGEQFF.

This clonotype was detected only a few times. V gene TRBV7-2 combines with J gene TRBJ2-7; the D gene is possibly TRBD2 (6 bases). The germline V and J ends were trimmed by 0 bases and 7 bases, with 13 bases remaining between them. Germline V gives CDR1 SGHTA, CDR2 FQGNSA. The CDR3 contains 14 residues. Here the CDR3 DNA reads TGTGCCAGCAGCTTAGCCCCTGGGACTGGAGAGCAGTACTTC. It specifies CASSLAPGTGEQYF.

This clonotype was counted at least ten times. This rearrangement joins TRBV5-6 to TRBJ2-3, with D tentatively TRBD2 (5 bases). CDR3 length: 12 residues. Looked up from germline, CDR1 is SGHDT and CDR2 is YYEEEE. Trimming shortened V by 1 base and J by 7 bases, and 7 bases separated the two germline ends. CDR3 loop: CASSLWRNTQYF. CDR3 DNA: TGTGCCAGCAGCTTGTGGAGGAATACGCAGTATTTT.

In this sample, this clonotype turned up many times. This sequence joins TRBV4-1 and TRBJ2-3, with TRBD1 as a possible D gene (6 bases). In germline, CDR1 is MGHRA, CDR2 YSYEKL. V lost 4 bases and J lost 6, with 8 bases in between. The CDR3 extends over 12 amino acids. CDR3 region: CASSLDRDTQYF. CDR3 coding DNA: TGCGCCAGCAGCCTAGACAGGGATACGCAGTATTTT.

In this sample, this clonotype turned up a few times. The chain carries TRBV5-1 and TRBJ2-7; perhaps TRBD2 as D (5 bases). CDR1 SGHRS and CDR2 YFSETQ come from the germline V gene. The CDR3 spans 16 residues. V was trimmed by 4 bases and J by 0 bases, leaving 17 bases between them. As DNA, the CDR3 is TGCGCCAGCAGCCCGGTTCTGGGGAGTGGCTCCTACGAGCAGTACTTC. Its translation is CASSPVLGSGSYEQYF.

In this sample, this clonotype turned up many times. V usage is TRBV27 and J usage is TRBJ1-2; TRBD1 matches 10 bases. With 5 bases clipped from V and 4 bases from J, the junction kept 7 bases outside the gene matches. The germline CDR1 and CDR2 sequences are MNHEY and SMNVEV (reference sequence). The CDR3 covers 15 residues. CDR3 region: CASSPDRGDSYGYTF. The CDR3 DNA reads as TGTGCCAGCAGTCCGGACAGGGGGGATAGCTATGGCTACACCTTC.

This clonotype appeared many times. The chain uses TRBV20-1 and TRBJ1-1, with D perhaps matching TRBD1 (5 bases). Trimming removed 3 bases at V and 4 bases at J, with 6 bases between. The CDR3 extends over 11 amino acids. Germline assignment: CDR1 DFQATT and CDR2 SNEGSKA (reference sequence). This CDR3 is CSARGGTEAFF. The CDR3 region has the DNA TGCAGTGCTAGGGGGGGCACTGAAGCTTTCTTT.

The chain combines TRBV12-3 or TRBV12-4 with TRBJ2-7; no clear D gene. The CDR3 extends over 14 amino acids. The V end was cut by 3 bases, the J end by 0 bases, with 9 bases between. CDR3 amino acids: CASSFEANSYEQYF. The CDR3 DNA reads TGTGCCAGCAGTTTCGAGGCGAACTCCTACGAGCAGTACTTC.

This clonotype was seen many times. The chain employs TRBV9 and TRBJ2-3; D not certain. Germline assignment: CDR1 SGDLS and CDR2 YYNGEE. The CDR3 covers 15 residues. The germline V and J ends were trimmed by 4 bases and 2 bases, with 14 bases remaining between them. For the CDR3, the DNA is TGTGCCAGCAGCCCCAGAGGAATGGCCACAGATACGCAGTATTTT. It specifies CASSPRGMATDTQYF. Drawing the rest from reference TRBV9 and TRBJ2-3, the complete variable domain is DSGVTQTPKHLITATGQRVTLRCSPRSGDLSVYWYQQSLDQGLQFLIQYYNGEERAKGNILERFSAQQFPDLHSELNLSSLELGDSALYFCASSPRGMATDTQYFGPGTRLTVL.

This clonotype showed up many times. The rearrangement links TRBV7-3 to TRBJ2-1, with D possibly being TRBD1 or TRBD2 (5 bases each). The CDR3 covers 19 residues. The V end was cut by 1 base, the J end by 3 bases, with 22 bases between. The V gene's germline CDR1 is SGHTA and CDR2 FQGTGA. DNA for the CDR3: TGTGCCAGCAGCTTAAACACTCCTCGGGGCGGGTTTCGCTACAATGAGCAGTTCTTC. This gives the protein CASSLNTPRGGFRYNEQFF.

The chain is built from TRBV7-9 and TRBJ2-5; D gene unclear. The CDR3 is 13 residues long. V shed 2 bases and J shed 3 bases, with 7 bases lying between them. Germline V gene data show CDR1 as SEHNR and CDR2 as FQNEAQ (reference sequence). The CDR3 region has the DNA TGTGCCAGCAGCTTACGTTCCGAAGAGACCCAGTACTTC. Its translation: CASSLRSEETQYF.

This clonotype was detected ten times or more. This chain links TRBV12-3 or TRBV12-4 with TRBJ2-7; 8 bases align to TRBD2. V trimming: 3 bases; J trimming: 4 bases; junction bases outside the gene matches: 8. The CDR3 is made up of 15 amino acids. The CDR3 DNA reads TGTGCCAGCAGTTTCGGAGCGGGAGTGGGGTACGAGCAGTACTTC. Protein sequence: CASSFGAGVGYEQYF.

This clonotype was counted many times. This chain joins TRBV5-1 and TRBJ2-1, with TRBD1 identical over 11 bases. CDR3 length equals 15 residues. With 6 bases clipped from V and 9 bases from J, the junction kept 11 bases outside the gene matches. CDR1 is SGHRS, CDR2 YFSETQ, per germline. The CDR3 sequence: CASTPGTGGMGEQFF. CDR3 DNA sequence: TGCGCCAGCACCCCCGGGACAGGGGGTATGGGTGAGCAGTTCTTC.

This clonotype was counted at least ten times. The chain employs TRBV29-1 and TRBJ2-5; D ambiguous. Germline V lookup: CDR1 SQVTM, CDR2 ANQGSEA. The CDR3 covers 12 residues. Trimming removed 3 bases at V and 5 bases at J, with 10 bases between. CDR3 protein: CSVDQGRETQYF. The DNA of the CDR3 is TGCAGCGTTGACCAAGGTCGCGAGACCCAGTACTTC.

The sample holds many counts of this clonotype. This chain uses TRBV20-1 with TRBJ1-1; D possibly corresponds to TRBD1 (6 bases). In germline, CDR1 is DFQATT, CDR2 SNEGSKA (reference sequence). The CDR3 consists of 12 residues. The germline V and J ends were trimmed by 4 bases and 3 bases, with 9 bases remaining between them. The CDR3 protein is CSANREDTEAFF. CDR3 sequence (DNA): TGCAGTGCTAACAGGGAAGACACTGAAGCTTTCTTT.

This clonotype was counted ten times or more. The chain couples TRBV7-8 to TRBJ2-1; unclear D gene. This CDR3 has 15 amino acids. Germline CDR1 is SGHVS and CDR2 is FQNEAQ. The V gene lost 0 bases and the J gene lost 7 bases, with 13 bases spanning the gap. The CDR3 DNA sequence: TGTGCCAGCAGCTTAGCCACTCTCCAAGGAAATGAGCAGTTCTTC. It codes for CASSLATLQGNEQFF.

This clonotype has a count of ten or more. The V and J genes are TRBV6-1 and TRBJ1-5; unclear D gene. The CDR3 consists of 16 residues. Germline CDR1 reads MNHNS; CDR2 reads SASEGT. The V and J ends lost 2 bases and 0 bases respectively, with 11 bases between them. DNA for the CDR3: TGTGCCAGCAGTGAAACGGCTTATACTAGCAATCAGCCCCAGCATTTT. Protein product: CASSETAYTSNQPQHF.

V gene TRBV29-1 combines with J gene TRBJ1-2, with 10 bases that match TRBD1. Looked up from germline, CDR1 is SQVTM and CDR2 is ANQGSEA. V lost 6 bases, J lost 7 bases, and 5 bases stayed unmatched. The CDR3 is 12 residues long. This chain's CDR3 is CSVVDRGAGYTF. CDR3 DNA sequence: TGCAGCGTCGTGGACAGGGGGGCTGGCTACACCTTC.

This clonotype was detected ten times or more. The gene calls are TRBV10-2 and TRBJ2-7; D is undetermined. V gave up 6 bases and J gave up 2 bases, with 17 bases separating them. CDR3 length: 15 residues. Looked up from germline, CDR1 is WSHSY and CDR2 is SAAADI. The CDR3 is CASRLSTVKTYEQYF. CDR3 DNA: TGCGCCAGCAGACTGTCGACTGTAAAGACCTACGAGCAGTACTTC.

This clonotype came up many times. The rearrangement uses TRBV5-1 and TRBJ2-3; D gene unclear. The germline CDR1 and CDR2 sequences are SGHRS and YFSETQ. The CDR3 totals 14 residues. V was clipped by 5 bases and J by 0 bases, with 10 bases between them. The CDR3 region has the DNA TGCGCCAGCAGGGTTCCGTCTAGCACAGATACGCAGTATTTT. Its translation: CASRVPSSTDTQYF.

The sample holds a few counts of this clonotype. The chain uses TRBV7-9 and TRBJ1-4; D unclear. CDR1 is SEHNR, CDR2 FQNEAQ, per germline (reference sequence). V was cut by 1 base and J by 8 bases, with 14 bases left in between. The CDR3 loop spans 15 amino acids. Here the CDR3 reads CASSLVPQANEKLFF. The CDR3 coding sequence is TGTGCCAGCAGCTTAGTTCCCCAGGCCAACGAAAAACTGTTTTTT.

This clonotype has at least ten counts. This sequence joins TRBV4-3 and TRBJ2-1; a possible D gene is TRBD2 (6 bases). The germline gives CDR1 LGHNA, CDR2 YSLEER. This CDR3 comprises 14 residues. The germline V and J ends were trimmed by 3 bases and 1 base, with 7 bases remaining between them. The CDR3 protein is CASSQGTSYNEQFF. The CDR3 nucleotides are TGCGCCAGCAGCCAGGGGACTTCCTACAATGAGCAGTTCTTC.

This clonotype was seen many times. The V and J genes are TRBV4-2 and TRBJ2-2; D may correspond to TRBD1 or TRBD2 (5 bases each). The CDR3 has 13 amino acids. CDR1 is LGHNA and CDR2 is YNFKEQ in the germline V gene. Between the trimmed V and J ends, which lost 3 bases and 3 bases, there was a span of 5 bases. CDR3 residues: CASSQGHTGELFF. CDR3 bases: TGTGCCAGCAGCCAGGGACACACCGGGGAGCTGTTTTTT.

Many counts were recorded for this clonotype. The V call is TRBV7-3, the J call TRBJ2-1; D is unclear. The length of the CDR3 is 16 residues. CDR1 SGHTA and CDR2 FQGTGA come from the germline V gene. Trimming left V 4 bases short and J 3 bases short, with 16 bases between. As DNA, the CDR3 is TGTGCCAGCAGCTCCTACGGTGGCAGTCACTACAATGAGCAGTTCTTC. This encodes CASSSYGGSHYNEQFF. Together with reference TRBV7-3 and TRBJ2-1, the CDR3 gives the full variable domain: GAGVSQTPSNKVTEKGKYVELRCDPISGHTALYWYRQSLGQGPEFLIYFQGTGAADDSGLPNDRFFAVRPEGSVSTLKIQRTERGDSAVYLCASSSYGGSHYNEQFFGPGTRLTVL.

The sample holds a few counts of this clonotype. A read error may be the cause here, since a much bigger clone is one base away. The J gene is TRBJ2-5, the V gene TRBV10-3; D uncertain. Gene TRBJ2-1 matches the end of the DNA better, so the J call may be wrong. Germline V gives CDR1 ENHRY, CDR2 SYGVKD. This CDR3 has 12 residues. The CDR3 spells CAIRGTQETQFF. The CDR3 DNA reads TGTGCCATCAGGGGCACTCAAGAGACCCAGTTCTTC.

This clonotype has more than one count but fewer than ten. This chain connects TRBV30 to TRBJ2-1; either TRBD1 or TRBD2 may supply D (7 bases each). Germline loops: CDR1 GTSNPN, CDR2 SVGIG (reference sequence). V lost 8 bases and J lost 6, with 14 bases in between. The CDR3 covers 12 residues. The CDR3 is CAQGGGGNEQFF. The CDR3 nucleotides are TGTGCCCAGGGAGGGGGCGGCAATGAGCAGTTCTTC.